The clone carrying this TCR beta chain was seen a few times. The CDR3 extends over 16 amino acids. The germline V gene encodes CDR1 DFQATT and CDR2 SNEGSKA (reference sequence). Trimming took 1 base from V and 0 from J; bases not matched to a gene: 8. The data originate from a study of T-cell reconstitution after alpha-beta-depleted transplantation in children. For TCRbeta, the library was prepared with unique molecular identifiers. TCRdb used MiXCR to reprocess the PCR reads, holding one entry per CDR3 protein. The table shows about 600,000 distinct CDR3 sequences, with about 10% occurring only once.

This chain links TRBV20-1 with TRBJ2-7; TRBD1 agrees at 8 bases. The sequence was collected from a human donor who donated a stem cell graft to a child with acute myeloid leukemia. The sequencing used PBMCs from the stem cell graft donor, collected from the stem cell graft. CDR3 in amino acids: CSARGQGAWRSYEQYF. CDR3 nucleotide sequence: TGCAGTGCTAGAGGGCAGGGGGCTTGGCGCTCCTACGAGCAGTACTTC.